The 2 T cell receptor beta chains given below trace back to one sample, sequenced in a study of blood T cell repertoires in COVID-19 (dated by TCRdb to about 2020). The protocol used for the library was the immunoSEQ multiplex PCR assay. Here the immuneACCESS table is served through TCRdb, limited to in-frame sequences with V and J called. Missing clones are a known gap in these copies; in checked studies unresolved V genes cover under half, and the rest lacks a known reason. For this sample the table gives tens of thousands of clones, of which about 76% were detected only once. 50% of the sample is held by the ten biggest clonotypes. The sequencing input was peripheral blood. The receptor source for this set is a woman older than 75 with acute or convalescent COVID-19.

The rearrangement joins TRBV6-2 or TRBV6-3 to TRBJ2-5; 10 bases are a match to TRBD2. Per the germline V gene, CDR1 is MNHEY and CDR2 is SVGEGT. The CDR3 is made up of 14 amino acids. Trimming took 4 bases from V and 5 from J; bases not matched to a gene: 4. The CDR3 nucleotides read TGTGCCAGCAGTTCTAGCGGGAGTCAGGAGACCCAGTACTTC. Its protein product is CASSSSGSQETQYF.

The V and J genes are TRBV2 and TRBJ1-4; 10 nucleotides line up with TRBD1. Germline V gene sequence: CDR1 SNHLY, CDR2 FYNNEI. J was trimmed by 8 bases and V by 6 bases; bases with no gene match: 6. This CDR3 spans 14 amino acids. The CDR3 loop is CASRGDRGGEKLFF. The DNA of the CDR3 is TGTGCCAGCAGAGGGGACAGGGGCGGCGAAAAACTGTTTTTT. The variable domain in full, with the rest retrieved from reference TRBV2 and TRBJ1-4, is EPEVTQTPSHQVTQMGQEVILRCVPISNHLYFYWYRQILGQKVEFLVSFYNNEISEKSEIFDDQFSVERPDGSNFTLKIRSTKLEDSAMYFCASRGDRGGEKLFFGSGTQLSVL.